The rows below give T cell receptor beta chains drawn from one sample of a study of T cell responses to AZD1222 COVID-19 vaccine. The data were produced by immunoSEQ multiplex PCR, yet TCRdb's version contains in-frame clones alone and is incomplete. The sample holds about 120,000 clones; about 85% are singletons and the top ten take 2% to 3%. Sequenced material: peripheral blood, taken 28 days after the second AZD1222 dose. These receptors came from an adult who received the AZD1222 COVID-19 vaccine. Both conserved end residues are part of each CDR3. Each record gives: V gene, J gene, clone size, CDR3 protein. Only part of the rows carry a size: once, few, many, or a class if the clone is expanded.

>TRBV5-6|TRBJ2-3|-
CASSLNLGSGDTQYF
>TRBV10-1|TRBJ1-4|-
CASRLRPLNREKLFF
>TRBV18|TRBJ1-6|few
CASSPPAGRVPTDSPLHF
>TRBV18|TRBJ1-3|-
CASSPLGAAASGNTIYF
>TRBV12-5|TRBJ1-2|-
CASGRFRQGRDYGYTF
>TRBV19|TRBJ2-2|-
CASRTGLNTGELFF
>TRBV11-3|TRBJ2-1|-
CASSLRGGYNEQFF
>TRBV5-6|TRBJ1-2|-
CASSLRQGIYGYTF
>TRBV6-6|TRBJ2-1|-
CASSTSSGGEDEQFF
>TRBV4-3|TRBJ1-5|-
CASSLSGGGNQPQHF
>TRBV3-1/TRBV3-2|TRBJ2-2|-
CASSLAAGELFF
>TRBV7-9|TRBJ1-4|-
CASSASGGQSNEKLFF
>TRBV5-1|TRBJ1-4|-
CASSLDLNSGEKLFF
>TRBV28|TRBJ1-4|-
CASSSPGPINEKLFF
>TRBV4-1|TRBJ1-5|-
CASSLTYQSNQPQHF
>TRBV9|TRBJ1-1|-
CASTRDPQVNTEAFF
>TRBV27|TRBJ1-1|-
CASSPRGQEAFF
>TRBV5-1|TRBJ2-3|-
CASSARGIGDTQYF
>TRBV18|TRBJ1-2|few
CASSPQGANGYTF
>TRBV2|TRBJ2-7|-
CASSEEVYEQYF
>TRBV27|TRBJ1-2|-
CASSFPDRRGYTF
>TRBV29-1|TRBJ1-2|-
CSVAVGGGYGYTF
>TRBV9|TRBJ2-3|-
CASSPEAGSTDTQYF
>TRBV6-2/TRBV6-3|TRBJ2-3|-
CASSFKRGLTDTQYF
>TRBV7-6|TRBJ2-1|-
CASSPGEGDAYNEQFF
>TRBV3-1/TRBV3-2|TRBJ2-4|-
CASSPQQANKNIQYF
>TRBV6-5|TRBJ1-5|-
CASSYGQRTLNQPQHF
>TRBV7-2|TRBJ2-7|-
CASSPPGAKSYEQYF
>TRBV4-2|TRBJ2-7|-
CASSQDRTAGSGYEQYF
>TRBV4-3|TRBJ2-7|-
CASSDGTANYEQYF
>TRBV5-4|TRBJ1-6|-
CASSWDRNNSPLHF
>TRBV5-6|TRBJ1-2|-
CASSSLFYGYTF
>TRBV27|TRBJ2-2|-
CASSRYRGTGELFF
>TRBV2|TRBJ1-5|-
CASRDTGGPQHF
>TRBV18|TRBJ1-3|-
CASSPLTGTSSGNTIYF
>TRBV12-5|TRBJ1-2|-
CASGWGPGGPRSYGYTF
>TRBV18|TRBJ1-1|-
CASSPRDGAEAFF
>TRBV28|TRBJ2-2|-
CASSFPGLVNTGELFF
>TRBV4-2|TRBJ2-2|once
CASSHTPKGQGGTGELFF
>TRBV24-1|TRBJ2-5|-
CATSDGGQSEETQYF
>TRBV12-3/TRBV12-4|TRBJ1-1|-
CASSPRENTEAFF